One and the same sample provided the 27 T cell receptor beta chains below, sequenced in a study of cytomegalovirus exposure and HLA in healthy donors. Assay: immunoSEQ multiplex PCR; the TCRdb copy retains only in-frame clones and omits some. The sample comprises under 200,000 clones, 89% of which are singletons, and 4% to 5% rests with the top ten. The sample comprised PBMCs. The receptor source for this set is a man aged 18 to 29 in good health and CMV-seropositive.

The chain has TRBV5-6 and TRBJ1-5; weak D call: TRBD1 (6 bases). V was cut by 2 bases and J by 8 bases, with 14 bases left in between. CDR1 is SGHDT, CDR2 YYEEEE, per germline. CDR3 size: 14 residues. This CDR3 is CASSFKAGVKPQHF. The CDR3 region has the DNA TGTGCCAGCAGCTTCAAGGCAGGGGTTAAGCCCCAGCATTTT.

This clone was picked up one time. V is TRBV7-2 and J is TRBJ1-2, with 7 bases identical to TRBD1. Germline V gives CDR1 SGHTA, CDR2 FQGNSA. The CDR3 extends over 14 amino acids. V lost 1 base, J lost 4 bases, and 3 bases stayed unmatched. This CDR3 reads CASSLVWDSYGYTF. The CDR3 nucleotides read TGTGCCAGCAGCTTAGTTTGGGACAGCTATGGCTACACCTTC.

The chain has TRBV2 and TRBJ2-1; the match to TRBD2 covers 8 bases. The length of the CDR3 is 15 residues. Germline CDR1 SNHLY, CDR2 FYNNEI. Trimming removed 5 bases from V and 4 bases from J; junction bases left unmatched: 7. CDR3 region: CASSPSGSWYNEQFF. The CDR3 bases are TGTGCCAGCAGTCCCAGCGGGAGTTGGTACAATGAGCAGTTCTTC.

CDR3 in amino acids: CATSTLADTDTQYF. The CDR3 bases are TGTGCCACCAGCACCCTAGCGGACACAGATACGCAGTATTTT. This chain links TRBV15 with TRBJ2-3; 7 bases match TRBD2. The CDR3 loop spans 14 amino acids. Per germline, CDR1 LNHNV and CDR2 YYDKDF (reference sequence). The V gene end was trimmed by 4 bases and the J gene end by 2 bases; junction bases not matched to a gene: 3.

This clone was counted once. The chain couples TRBV27 to TRBJ1-5; D is uncertain. The V gene lost 3 bases and the J gene lost 3 bases, with 6 bases spanning the gap. Germline loops: CDR1 MNHEY, CDR2 SMNVEV (reference sequence). The CDR3 totals 13 residues. This CDR3 is CASSFEHNQPQHF. CDR3 DNA sequence: TGTGCCAGCAGTTTTGAGCACAATCAGCCCCAGCATTTT.

A single count supports this clone. This chain links TRBV29-1 with TRBJ2-3; TRBD2 matches at 13 bases. Germline CDR1 SQVTM, CDR2 ANQGSEA. V lost 7 bases to trimming and J lost 1 base; unmatched junction nucleotides: 2. The CDR3 totals 14 residues. CDR3 DNA sequence: TGCAGCGGTACTAGCGGGAGGGGCACAGATACGCAGTATTTT. Its translation: CSGTSGRGTDTQYF.

J is TRBJ2-5 and V is TRBV19; 7 nucleotides match TRBD1. The germline V gene has CDR1 LNHDA and CDR2 SQIVND (reference sequence). The V segment lost 1 base and the J segment 3 bases; nucleotides outside the gene matches: 5. This CDR3 has 15 amino acids. As DNA, the CDR3 is TGTGCCAGTAGTATAGGGACAGGAGAGAAAGAGACCCAGTACTTC. Translating it yields CASSIGTGEKETQYF. Filled out from reference TRBV19 and TRBJ2-5, the complete variable domain reads DGGITQSPKYLFRKEGQNVTLSCEQNLNHDAMYWYRQDPGQGLRLIYYSQIVNDFQKGDIAEGYSVSREKKESFPLTVTSAQKNPTAFYLCASSIGTGEKETQYFGPGTRLLVL.

The V call is TRBV4-1, the J call TRBJ2-5; TRBD2 agrees at 12 bases. Germline lookup yields CDR1 MGHRA and CDR2 YSYEKL. V was pared by 4 bases and J by 5 bases, with 14 bases of the junction left unmatched. This CDR3 has 18 residues. As DNA, the CDR3 is TGCGCCAGCAGCCCCTTTGGGCTAGCGGGAGGGGTGCAGGAGACCCAGTACTTC. Protein: CASSPFGLAGGVQETQYF.

This chain connects TRBV6-8 to TRBJ2-2; the match to TRBD2 covers 13 bases. Germline values: CDR1 MNHGY, CDR2 SAAAGT. The CDR3 spans 19 residues. V was pared by 2 bases and J by 3 bases, with 9 bases of the junction left unmatched. CDR3 sequence reads: CASSYPTGLAGIDTGELFF. The CDR3 DNA reads as TGTGCCAGCAGTTACCCAACGGGACTAGCGGGAATCGACACCGGGGAGCTGTTTTTT.

The chain recombines TRBV28 with TRBJ1-2, with a tentative D call TRBD1 (6 bases). Looked up from germline, CDR1 is MDHEN and CDR2 is SYDVKM. Trimming cost V 6 bases and J 4 bases, with 15 bases left between them. This CDR3 has 14 amino acids. The CDR3 protein is CASSAPGGPYGYTF. In nucleotides, the CDR3 is TGTGCCAGCAGCGCCCCCGGGGGGCCCTATGGCTACACCTTC.

The V gene is TRBV19, the J gene TRBJ2-2, with D unresolved. Per the germline V gene, CDR1 is LNHDA and CDR2 is SQIVND (reference sequence). Trimming removed 7 bases at V and 2 bases at J, with 11 bases between. The CDR3 totals 14 residues. CDR3 in amino acids: CASKFAVNTGELFF. CDR3 coding DNA: TGTGCCAGTAAGTTCGCGGTTAACACCGGGGAGCTGTTTTTT. Based on the CDR3 plus reference TRBV19 and TRBJ2-2, the full variable domain is DGGITQSPKYLFRKEGQNVTLSCEQNLNHDAMYWYRQDPGQGLRLIYYSQIVNDFQKGDIAEGYSVSREKKESFPLTVTSAQKNPTAFYLCASKFAVNTGELFFGEGSRLTVL.

This clone has just one count. J is TRBJ1-2 and V is TRBV5-1; possibly TRBD1 for D (5 bases). Germline V CDR1 and CDR2: SGHRS, YFSETQ. V was shortened by 4 bases and J by 8 bases, with 18 bases between the two germline ends. The CDR3 has 14 residues. The CDR3 nucleotides read TGCGCCAGCAGCCTCAATAGCTGGAGGGACGGCTACACCTTC. It specifies CASSLNSWRDGYTF.

The table lists this clone with a few counts. The CDR3 spells CASSSGYEQYF. CDR3 nucleotide sequence: TGTGCCAGCAGCTCCGGGTACGAGCAGTACTTC. The chain carries TRBV27 and TRBJ2-7; the D is unclear. With 6 bases removed from V and 4 bases from J, the gap between germline ends came to 7 bases. Germline lookup yields CDR1 MNHEY and CDR2 SMNVEV (reference sequence). The CDR3 is 11 residues long.

This clone was observed once. The chain recombines TRBV4-1 with TRBJ2-5, with a possible D match to TRBD2 (6 bases). The J call may be wrong; the DNA end is better matched by TRBJ2-7. The CDR3 is 14 amino acids. Germline CDR1 and CDR2: MGHRA and YSYEKL. CDR3 coding DNA: TGCGCCAGCAGCCAGGGACTTACCGCCTACGAGCAGTACTTC. This sequence encodes CASSQGLTAYEQYF.

The V call is TRBV9, the J call TRBJ1-3; the match to TRBD1 covers 8 bases. The germline gives CDR1 SGDLS, CDR2 YYNGEE. The ends lost 3 bases at V and 0 bases at J; junction bases unmatched: 5. This CDR3 has 16 residues. The CDR3 bases are TGTGCCAGCAGCGCGCCAACAGGGGGCTCTGGAAACACCATATATTTT. Translated, it gives CASSAPTGGSGNTIYF.

CDR3 residues: CASSIGQIYGYTF. The CDR3 DNA sequence: TGTGCCAGTAGTATAGGGCAGATCTATGGCTACACCTTC. The gene calls are TRBV19 and TRBJ1-2, with D uncertain. Germline V gene sequence: CDR1 LNHDA, CDR2 SQIVND (reference sequence). This CDR3 has 13 amino acids. With 1 base removed from V and 4 bases from J, the gap between germline ends came to 7 bases.

V and J are TRBV5-4 and TRBJ2-2; TRBD2 agrees at 15 bases. V lost 3 bases to trimming and J lost 0 bases; unmatched junction nucleotides: 3. Germline CDR1 SGHNT, CDR2 YYREEE (reference sequence). The CDR3 is made up of 18 amino acids. Here the CDR3 DNA reads TGTGCCAGCAGCTCTGGGACTAGCGGGAGGACGAACACCGGGGAGCTGTTTTTT. Amino acid sequence: CASSSGTSGRTNTGELFF.

V and J are TRBV30 and TRBJ1-4, with TRBD1 matching over 10 bases. V shed 2 bases and J 6 bases; nucleotides not matched to a gene: 3. Germline V gene data show CDR1 as GTSNPN and CDR2 as SVGIG (reference sequence). This CDR3 contains 14 residues. The CDR3, as DNA: TGTGCCTGGAGTATGGGACAGGGGTATGAAAAACTGTTTTTT. Its translation is CAWSMGQGYEKLFF.

V and J are TRBV2 and TRBJ2-3; D is perhaps TRBD2 (5 bases). The CDR3 runs 15 residues. Trimming cost V 7 bases and J 5 bases, with 19 bases left between them. Germline V CDR1 and CDR2: SNHLY, FYNNEI. The CDR3 region is CASNSARRKGDTQYF. CDR3 bases: TGTGCCAGCAACAGCGCCCGGAGGAAGGGAGATACGCAGTATTTT.

In this sample, this clone turned up once. The genes are TRBV25-1 and TRBJ1-2; D perhaps matches TRBD1 (6 bases). Germline CDR1 reads MGHDK; CDR2 reads SYGVNS. This CDR3 has 15 residues. The V gene lost 1 base and the J gene lost 3 bases, with 12 bases spanning the gap. The CDR3 reads CASSELGHDHYGYTF. CDR3 nucleotide sequence: TGTGCCAGCAGTGAATTGGGACACGACCACTATGGCTACACCTTC.

The V and J genes are TRBV29-1 and TRBJ2-3; possibly TRBD2 for D (6 bases). Germline lookup yields CDR1 SQVTM and CDR2 ANQGSEA. Trimming removed 0 bases at V and 2 bases at J, with 12 bases between. The CDR3 is made up of 15 amino acids. The DNA of the CDR3 is TGCAGCGTTGAAGATCTAGCGTCAGACACAGATACGCAGTATTTT. Amino acid sequence: CSVEDLASDTDTQYF.

The chain links TRBV13 to TRBJ1-2; 8 nucleotides match TRBD1. Germline V lookup: CDR1 PRHDT, CDR2 FYEKMQ (reference sequence). The CDR3 extends over 12 amino acids. Trimming took 5 bases from V and 10 from J; bases not matched to a gene: 6. The CDR3 coding sequence is TGTGCCAGCAGCATCTGGACAGGGAACTACACCTTC. Protein product: CASSIWTGNYTF.

The chain carries TRBV9 and TRBJ2-7; 9 bases align to TRBD1. The CDR3 has 19 residues. The V and J ends lost 0 bases and 5 bases, in that order; junction bases with no gene match: 18. CDR1 SGDLS and CDR2 YYNGEE come from the germline V gene. CDR3: CASSVVTRGGTGGKNEQYF. CDR3 in DNA: TGTGCCAGCAGCGTAGTAACCCGAGGGGGAACAGGGGGCAAAAACGAGCAGTACTTC.

V gene TRBV4-2 combines with J gene TRBJ1-3; a possible D gene is TRBD1 (5 bases). There are 15 residues in the CDR3. V lost 1 base to trimming and J lost 4 bases, with 11 bases between them. Germline assignment: CDR1 LGHNA and CDR2 YNFKEQ. Here the CDR3 reads CASSQVGTSGNTIYF. The CDR3 DNA sequence: TGTGCCAGCAGCCAAGTAGGGACTTCAGGAAACACCATATATTTT.

With regard to this clone: The sample contains more than one DNA sequence encoding this CDR3. The rearrangement joins TRBV5-6 to TRBJ1-3, with a weak D call TRBD1 (6 bases). The CDR3 is 15 amino acids. From germline, CDR1 is SGHDT and CDR2 YYEEEE. Trimming shortened V by 0 bases and J by 0 bases, and 7 bases separated the two germline ends. CDR3: CASSLGQVSGNTIYF. The CDR3 DNA reads TGTGCCAGCAGCTTGGGACAGGTCTCTGGAAACACCATATATTTT.

As to this clone: Other DNA sequences in the sample encode the same CDR3. This chain uses TRBV5-1 with TRBJ2-3; 12 nucleotides match TRBD2. V trimming: 0 bases; J trimming: 6 bases; junction bases outside the gene matches: 5. This CDR3 spans 16 amino acids. From germline, CDR1 is SGHRS and CDR2 YFSETQ. CDR3 sequence reads: CASSLGLAGVGDTQYF. DNA of the CDR3: TGCGCCAGCAGCTTGGGACTAGCGGGAGTAGGGGATACGCAGTATTTT.

This rearrangement joins TRBV2 to TRBJ2-4, with TRBD1 matching 9 bases. CDR1 and CDR2 (germline): SNHLY, FYNNEI. This CDR3 comprises 15 residues. J lost 3 bases, V lost 6 bases, and 6 bases had no gene match. The CDR3 nucleotides read TGTGCCAGCAGGAACAGGGGGCCAGGCAAAAACATTCAGTACTTC. It translates to CASRNRGPGKNIQYF.